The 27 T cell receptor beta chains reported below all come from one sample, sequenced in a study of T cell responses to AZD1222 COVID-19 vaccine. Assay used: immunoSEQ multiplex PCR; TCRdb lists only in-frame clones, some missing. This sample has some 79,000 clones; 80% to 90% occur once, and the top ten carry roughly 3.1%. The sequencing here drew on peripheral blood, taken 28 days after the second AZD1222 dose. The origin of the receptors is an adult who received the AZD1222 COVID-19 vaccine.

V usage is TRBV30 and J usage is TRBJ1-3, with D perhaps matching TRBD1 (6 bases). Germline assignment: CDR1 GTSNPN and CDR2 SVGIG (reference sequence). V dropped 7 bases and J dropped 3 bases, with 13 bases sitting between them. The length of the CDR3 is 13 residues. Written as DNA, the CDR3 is TGTGCCTCCATACAGGGTTTTGGAAACACCATATATTTT. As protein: CASIQGFGNTIYF.

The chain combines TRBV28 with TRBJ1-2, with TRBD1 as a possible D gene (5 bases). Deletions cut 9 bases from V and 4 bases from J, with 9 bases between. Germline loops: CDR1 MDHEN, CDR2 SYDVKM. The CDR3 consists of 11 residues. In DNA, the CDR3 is TGTGCCAGTCAGGGTGCCTATGGCTACACCTTC. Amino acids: CASQGAYGYTF.

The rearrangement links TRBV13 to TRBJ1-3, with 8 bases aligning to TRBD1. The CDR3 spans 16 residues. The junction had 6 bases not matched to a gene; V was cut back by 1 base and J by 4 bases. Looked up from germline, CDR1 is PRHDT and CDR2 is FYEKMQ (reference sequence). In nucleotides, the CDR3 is TGTGCCAGCAGCTTAGTCCAGGGGGCGCCGGGAAACACCATATATTTT. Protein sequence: CASSLVQGAPGNTIYF.

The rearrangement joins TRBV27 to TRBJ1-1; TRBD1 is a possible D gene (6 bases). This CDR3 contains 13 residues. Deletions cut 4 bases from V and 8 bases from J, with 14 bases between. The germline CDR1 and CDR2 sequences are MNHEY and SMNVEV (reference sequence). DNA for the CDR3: TGTGCCAGCAGTTCCTACAGGGCCGGGGAAGCTTTCTTT. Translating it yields CASSSYRAGEAFF.

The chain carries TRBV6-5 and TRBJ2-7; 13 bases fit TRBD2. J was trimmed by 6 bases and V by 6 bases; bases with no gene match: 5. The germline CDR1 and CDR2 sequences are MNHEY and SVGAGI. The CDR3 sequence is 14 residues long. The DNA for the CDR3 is TGTGCCAGCAGCCGGACTAGCGGGAGTGCCGAGCAGTACTTC. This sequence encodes CASSRTSGSAEQYF.

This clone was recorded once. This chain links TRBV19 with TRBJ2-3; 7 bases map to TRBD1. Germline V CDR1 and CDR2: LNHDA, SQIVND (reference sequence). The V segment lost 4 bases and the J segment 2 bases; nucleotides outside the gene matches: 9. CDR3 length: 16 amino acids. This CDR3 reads CASSTLSTGHTDTQYF. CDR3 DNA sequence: TGTGCCAGTAGTACCCTATCGACAGGGCACACAGATACGCAGTATTTT.

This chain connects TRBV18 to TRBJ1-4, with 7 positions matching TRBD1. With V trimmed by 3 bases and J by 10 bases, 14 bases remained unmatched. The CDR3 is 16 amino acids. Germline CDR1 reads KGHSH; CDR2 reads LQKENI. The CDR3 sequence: CASSPGDDRAGVKLFF. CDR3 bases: TGTGCCAGCTCACCGGGAGACGACAGGGCCGGGGTAAAACTGTTTTTT.

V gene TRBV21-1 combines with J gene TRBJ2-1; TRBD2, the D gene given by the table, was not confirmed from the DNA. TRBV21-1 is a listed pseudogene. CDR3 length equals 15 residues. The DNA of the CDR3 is TGTGCCAGCAGCCTTGGACTAGAAAATCACAATGAGCAGTTCTTC. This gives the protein CASSLGLENHNEQFF.

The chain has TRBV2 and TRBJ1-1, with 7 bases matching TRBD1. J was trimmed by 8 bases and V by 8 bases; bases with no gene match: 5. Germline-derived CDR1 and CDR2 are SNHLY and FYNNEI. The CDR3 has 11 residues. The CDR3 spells CASGTEGEAFF. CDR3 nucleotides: TGTGCCAGCGGGACAGAAGGAGAAGCTTTCTTT.

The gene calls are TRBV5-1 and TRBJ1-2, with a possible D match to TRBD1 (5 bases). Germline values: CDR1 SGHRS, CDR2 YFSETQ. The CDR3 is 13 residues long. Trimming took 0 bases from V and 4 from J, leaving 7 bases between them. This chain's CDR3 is CASSLDRSYGYTF. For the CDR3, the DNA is TGCGCCAGCAGCTTGGACAGGTCCTATGGCTACACCTTC.

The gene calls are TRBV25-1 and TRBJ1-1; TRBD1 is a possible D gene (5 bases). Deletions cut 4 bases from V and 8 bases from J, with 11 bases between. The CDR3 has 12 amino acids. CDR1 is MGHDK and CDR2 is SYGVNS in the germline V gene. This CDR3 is CASSAPGLEAFF. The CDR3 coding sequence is TGTGCCAGCAGTGCCCCAGGGCTCGAAGCTTTCTTT.

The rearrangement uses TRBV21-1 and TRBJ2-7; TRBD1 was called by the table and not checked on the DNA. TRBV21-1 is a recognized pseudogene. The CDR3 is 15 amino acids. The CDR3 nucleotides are TGTGCCAGCAGCAAAGGACACAGGGGATCCTACGAGCAGTACTTC. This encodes CASSKGHRGSYEQYF.

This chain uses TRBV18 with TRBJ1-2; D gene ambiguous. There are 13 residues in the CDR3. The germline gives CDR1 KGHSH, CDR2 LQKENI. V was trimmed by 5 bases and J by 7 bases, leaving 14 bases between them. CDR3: CASSSDVRSGYTF. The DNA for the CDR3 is TGTGCCAGCTCATCCGACGTTCGGAGTGGCTACACCTTC.

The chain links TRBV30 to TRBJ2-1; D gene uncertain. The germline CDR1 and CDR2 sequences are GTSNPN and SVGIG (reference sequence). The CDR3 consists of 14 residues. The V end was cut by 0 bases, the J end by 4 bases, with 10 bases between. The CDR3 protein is CAWSVIGLYNEQFF. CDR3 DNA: TGTGCCTGGAGTGTAATAGGGCTTTACAATGAGCAGTTCTTC.

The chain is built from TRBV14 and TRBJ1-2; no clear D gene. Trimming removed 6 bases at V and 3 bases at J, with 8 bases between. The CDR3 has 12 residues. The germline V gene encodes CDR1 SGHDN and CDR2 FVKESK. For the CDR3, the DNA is TGTGCCAGCAGGGGCACGCACTATGGCTACACCTTC. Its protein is CASRGTHYGYTF.

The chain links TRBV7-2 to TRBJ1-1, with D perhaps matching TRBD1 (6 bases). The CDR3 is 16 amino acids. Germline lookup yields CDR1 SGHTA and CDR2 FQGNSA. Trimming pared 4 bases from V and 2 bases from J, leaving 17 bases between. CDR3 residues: CASSSEKGTINTEAFF. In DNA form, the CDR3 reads TGTGCCAGCAGCTCAGAGAAAGGGACAATAAACACTGAAGCTTTCTTT.

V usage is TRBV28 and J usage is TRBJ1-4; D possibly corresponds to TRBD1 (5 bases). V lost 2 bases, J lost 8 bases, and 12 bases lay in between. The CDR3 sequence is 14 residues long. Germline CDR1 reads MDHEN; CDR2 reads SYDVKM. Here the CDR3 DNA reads TGTGCCAGCAGTTTAGGAGGGGCGGGCGAAAAACTGTTTTTT. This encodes CASSLGGAGEKLFF. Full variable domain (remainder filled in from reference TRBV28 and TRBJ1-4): DVKVTQSSRYLVKRTGEKVFLECVQDMDHENMFWYRQDPGLGLRLIYFSYDVKMKEKGDIPEGYSVSREKKERFSLILESASTNQTSMYLCASSLGGAGEKLFFGSGTQLSVL.

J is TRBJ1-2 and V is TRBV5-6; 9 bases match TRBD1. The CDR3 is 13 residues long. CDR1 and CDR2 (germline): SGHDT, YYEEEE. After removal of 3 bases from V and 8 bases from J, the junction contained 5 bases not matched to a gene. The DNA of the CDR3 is TGTGCCAGCAGCTACAGGGGGCGTAAGGGCTACACCTTC. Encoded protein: CASSYRGRKGYTF.

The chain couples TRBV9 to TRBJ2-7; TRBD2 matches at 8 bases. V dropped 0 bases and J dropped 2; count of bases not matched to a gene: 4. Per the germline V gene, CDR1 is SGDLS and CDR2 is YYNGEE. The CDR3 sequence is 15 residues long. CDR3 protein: CASSVERGPTYEQYF. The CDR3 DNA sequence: TGTGCCAGCAGCGTAGAGCGGGGGCCCACCTACGAGCAGTACTTC.

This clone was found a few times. As DNA, the CDR3 is TGTGCCAGCAGTCCCCTCTATAACTATGGCTACACCTTC. As protein: CASSPLYNYGYTF. The V and J genes are TRBV6-5 and TRBJ1-2; D not resolved. The germline CDR1 and CDR2 sequences are MNHEY and SVGAGI. Trimming removed 5 bases from V and 1 base from J, with 8 bases in between. This CDR3 comprises 13 residues.

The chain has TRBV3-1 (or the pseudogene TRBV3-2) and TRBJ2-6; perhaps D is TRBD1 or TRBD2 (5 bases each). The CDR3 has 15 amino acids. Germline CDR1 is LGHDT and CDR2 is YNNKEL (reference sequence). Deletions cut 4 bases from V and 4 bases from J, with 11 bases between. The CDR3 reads CASSPGATGANVLTF. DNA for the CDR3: TGTGCCAGCAGCCCCGGGGCGACCGGGGCCAACGTCCTGACTTTC.

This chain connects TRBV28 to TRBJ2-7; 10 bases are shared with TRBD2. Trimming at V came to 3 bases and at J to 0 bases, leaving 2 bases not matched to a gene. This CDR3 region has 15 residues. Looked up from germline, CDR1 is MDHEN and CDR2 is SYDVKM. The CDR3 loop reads CASSFGTSASYEQYF. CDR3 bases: TGTGCCAGCAGTTTTGGGACTAGCGCCTCCTACGAGCAGTACTTC.

The CDR3 DNA follows: TGTGCCAGCAGCCCAGATGGCGGGAGTGCGAATGAGCAGTTCTTC. Translated, it gives CASSPDGGSANEQFF. The chain is built from TRBV9 and TRBJ2-1, with TRBD2 identical over 7 bases. The CDR3 contains 15 residues. The V gene end was trimmed by 4 bases and the J gene end by 7 bases; junction bases not matched to a gene: 11. CDR1 SGDLS and CDR2 YYNGEE come from the germline V gene.

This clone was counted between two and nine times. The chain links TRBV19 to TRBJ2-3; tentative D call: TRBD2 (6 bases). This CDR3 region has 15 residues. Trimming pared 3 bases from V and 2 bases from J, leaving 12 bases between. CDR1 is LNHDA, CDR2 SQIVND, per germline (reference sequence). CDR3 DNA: TGTGCCAGTAGTATCGGGGGAGTAACCACAGATACGCAGTATTTT. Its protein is CASSIGGVTTDTQYF.

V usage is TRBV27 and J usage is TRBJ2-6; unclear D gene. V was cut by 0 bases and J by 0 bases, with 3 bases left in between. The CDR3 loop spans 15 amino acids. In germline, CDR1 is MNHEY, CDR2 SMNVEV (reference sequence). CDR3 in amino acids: CASSLSLSGANVLTF. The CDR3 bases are TGTGCCAGCAGTTTATCCCTCTCTGGGGCCAACGTCCTGACTTTC.

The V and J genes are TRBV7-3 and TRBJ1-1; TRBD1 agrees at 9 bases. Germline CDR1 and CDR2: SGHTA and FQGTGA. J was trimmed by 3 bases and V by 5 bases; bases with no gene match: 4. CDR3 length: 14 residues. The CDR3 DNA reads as TGTGCCAGCAGCCAAACAGGGGGCCACACTGAAGCTTTCTTT. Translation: CASSQTGGHTEAFF.

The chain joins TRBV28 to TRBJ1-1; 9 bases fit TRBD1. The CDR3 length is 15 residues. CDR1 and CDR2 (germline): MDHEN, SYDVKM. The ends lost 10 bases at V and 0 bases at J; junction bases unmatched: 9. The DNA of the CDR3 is TGTGCCAACCACCGGGACAGGGTCGTGAACACTGAAGCTTTCTTT. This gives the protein CANHRDRVVNTEAFF.